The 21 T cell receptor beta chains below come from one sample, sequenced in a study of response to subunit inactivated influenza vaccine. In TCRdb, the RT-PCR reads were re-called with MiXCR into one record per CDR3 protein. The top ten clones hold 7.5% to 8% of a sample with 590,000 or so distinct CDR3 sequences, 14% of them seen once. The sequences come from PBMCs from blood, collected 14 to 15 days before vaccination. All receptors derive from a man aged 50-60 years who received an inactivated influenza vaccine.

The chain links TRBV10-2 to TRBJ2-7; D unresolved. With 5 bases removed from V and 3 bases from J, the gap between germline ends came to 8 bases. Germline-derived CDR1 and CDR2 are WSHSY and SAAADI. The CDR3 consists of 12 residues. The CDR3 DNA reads TGCGCCAGCAGTAGGGTCAACTACGAGCAGTACTTC. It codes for CASSRVNYEQYF.

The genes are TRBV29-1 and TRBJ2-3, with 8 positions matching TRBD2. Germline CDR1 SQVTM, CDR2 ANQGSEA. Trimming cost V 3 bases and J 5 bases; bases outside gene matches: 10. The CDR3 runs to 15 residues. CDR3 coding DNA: TGCAGCGTTGAGTTTCTAGCGGGTCCCGAAGATACGCAGTATTTT. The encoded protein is CSVEFLAGPEDTQYF.

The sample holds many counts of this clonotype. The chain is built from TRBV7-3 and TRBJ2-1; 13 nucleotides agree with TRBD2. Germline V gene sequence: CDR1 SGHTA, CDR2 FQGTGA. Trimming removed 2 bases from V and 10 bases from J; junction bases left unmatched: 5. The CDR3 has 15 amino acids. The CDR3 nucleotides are TGTGCCAGCAGCTTAGGAGCGACTAGCGGGAGGGAGCAGTTCTTC. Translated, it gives CASSLGATSGREQFF.

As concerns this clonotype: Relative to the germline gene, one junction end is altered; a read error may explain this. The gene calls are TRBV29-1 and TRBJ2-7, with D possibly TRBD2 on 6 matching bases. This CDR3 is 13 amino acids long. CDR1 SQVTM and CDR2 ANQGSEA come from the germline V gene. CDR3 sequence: CSAEGGDSYEQYF. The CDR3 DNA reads TGCAGCGCTGAAGGCGGGGACTCCTACGAGCAGTACTTC.

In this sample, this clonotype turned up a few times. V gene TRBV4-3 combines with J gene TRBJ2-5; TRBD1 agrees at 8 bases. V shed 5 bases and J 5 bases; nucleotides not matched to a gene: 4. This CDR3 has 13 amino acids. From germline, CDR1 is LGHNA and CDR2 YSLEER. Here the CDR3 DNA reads TGCGCCAGCAGCTCTCGGACAGGGGAGACCCAGTACTTC. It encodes CASSSRTGETQYF.

As DNA, the CDR3 is TGTGCCAGCAGCTTAGCCCAGGGCGCCGAGGAGCAGTACTTC. This encodes CASSLAQGAEEQYF. The rearrangement joins TRBV11-2 to TRBJ2-7; the D gene is possibly TRBD1 (5 bases). The CDR3 loop spans 14 amino acids. V dropped 1 base and J dropped 7 bases, with 14 bases sitting between them. Germline values: CDR1 SGHAT, CDR2 FQNNGV.

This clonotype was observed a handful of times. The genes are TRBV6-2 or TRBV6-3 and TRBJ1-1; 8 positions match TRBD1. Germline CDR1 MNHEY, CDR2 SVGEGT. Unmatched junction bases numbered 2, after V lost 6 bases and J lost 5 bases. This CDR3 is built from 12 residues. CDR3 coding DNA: TGTGCCAGCAGGCGACAGGGGACTGAAGCTTTCTTT. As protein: CASRRQGTEAFF.

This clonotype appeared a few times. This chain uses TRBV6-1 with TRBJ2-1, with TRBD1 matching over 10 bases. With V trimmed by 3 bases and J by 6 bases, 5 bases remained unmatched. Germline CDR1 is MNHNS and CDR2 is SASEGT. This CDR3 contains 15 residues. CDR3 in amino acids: CASSDDRGRVNEQFF. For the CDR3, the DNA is TGTGCCAGCAGTGATGACAGGGGGCGCGTCAATGAGCAGTTCTTC.

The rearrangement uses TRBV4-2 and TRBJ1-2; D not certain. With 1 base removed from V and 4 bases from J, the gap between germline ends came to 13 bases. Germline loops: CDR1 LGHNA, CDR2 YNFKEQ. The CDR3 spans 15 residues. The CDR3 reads CASSQGVGWVYGYTF. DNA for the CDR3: TGTGCCAGCAGCCAAGGTGTGGGTTGGGTCTATGGCTACACCTTC.

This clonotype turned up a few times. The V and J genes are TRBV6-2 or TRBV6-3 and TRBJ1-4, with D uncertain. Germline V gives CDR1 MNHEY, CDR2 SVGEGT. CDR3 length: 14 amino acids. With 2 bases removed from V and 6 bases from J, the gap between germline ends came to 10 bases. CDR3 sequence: CASSYGAGYEKLFF. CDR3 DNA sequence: TGTGCCAGCAGTTACGGAGCAGGTTATGAAAAACTGTTTTTT.

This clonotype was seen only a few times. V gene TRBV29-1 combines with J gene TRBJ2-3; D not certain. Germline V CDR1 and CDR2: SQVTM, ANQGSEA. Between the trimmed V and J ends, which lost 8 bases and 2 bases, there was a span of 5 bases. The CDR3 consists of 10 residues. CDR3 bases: TGCAGCTACGCCACAGATACGCAGTATTTT. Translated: CSYATDTQYF.

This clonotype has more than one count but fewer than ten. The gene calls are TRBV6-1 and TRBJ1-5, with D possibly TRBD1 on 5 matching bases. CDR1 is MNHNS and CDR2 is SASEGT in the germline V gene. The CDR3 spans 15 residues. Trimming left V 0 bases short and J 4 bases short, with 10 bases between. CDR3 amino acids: CASSEAGGGNQPQHF. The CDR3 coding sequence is TGTGCCAGCAGTGAAGCTGGGGGAGGGAATCAGCCCCAGCATTTT.

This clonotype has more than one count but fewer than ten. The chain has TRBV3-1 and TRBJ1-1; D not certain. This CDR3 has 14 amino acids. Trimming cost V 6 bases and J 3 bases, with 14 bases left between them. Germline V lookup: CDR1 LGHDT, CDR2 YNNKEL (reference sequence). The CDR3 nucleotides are TGTGCCAGCAGTTTTACCCTCGCGGACACTGAAGCTTTCTTT. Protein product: CASSFTLADTEAFF.

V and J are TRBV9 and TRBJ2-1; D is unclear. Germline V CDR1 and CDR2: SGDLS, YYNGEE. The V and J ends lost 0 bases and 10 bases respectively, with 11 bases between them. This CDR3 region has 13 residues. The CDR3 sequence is CASSVAMASEQFF. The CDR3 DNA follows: TGTGCCAGCAGCGTAGCTATGGCCAGCGAGCAGTTCTTC.

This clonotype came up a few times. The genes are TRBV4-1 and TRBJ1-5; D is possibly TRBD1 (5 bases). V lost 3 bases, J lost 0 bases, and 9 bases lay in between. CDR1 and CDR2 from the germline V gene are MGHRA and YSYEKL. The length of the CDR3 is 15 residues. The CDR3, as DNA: TGCGCCAGCAGCCAGACAGCAATTAGCAATCAGCCCCAGCATTTT. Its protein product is CASSQTAISNQPQHF.

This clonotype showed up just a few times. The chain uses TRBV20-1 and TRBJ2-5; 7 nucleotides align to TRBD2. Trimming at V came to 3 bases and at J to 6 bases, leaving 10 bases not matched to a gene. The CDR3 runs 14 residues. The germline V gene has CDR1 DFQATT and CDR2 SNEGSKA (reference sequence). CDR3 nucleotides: TGCAGTGCTAGGTCTCTAGCGGATGGGAAGACCCAGTACTTC. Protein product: CSARSLADGKTQYF.

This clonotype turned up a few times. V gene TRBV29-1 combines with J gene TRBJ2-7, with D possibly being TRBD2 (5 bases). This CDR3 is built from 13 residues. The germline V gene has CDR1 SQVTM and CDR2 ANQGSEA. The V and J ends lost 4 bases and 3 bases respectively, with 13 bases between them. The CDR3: CSVVVTSFYEQYF. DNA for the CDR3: TGCAGCGTTGTGGTTACTAGTTTCTACGAGCAGTACTTC.

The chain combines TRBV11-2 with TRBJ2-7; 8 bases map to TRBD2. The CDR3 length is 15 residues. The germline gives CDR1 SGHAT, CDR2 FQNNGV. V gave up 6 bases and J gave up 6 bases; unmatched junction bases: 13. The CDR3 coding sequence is TGTGCCAGCAGGGGATTAAGACGGGAGGGCCCCGAGCAGTACTTC. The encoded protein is CASRGLRREGPEQYF.

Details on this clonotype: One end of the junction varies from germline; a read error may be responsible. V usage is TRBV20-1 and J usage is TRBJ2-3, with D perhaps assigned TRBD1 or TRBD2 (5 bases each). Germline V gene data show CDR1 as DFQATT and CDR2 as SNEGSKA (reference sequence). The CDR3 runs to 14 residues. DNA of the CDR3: TGCAGTGCTAGAGTGGGGACCAGCACAGATACGCATTATTTT. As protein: CSARVGTSTDTHYF.

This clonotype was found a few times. The CDR3 spells CASSRVGGPHQPQHF. As DNA, the CDR3 is TGCGCCAGCAGCCGGGTAGGAGGGCCTCATCAGCCCCAGCATTTT. The chain uses TRBV4-1 and TRBJ1-5; no clear D gene. Germline CDR1 and CDR2: MGHRA and YSYEKL. Trimming took off 4 bases at V and 5 bases at J, with 15 bases between the two ends. This CDR3 has 15 amino acids.

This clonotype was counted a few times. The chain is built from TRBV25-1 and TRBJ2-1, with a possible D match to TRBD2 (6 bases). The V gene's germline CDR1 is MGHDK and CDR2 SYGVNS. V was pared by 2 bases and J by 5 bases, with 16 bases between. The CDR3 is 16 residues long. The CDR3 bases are TGTGCCAGCAGTGAAGTATGGCGGGGAAACAACAATGAGCAGTTCTTC. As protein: CASSEVWRGNNNEQFF.